This TCR beta chain originates from a study of blood T cells in healthy people across ages. Study-wide background: Capturing about one barcoded beta molecule per two T cells was achieved by template switching.

This clonotype was observed a few times. Its cognate antigen is unknown. Study observations and caveats: Researchers said unsorted PBMCs prevented a conclusive naive versus antigen-experienced comparison. Donor CMV status was unknown, possibly confounding expanded clonotype changes.

Then a second PCR, running about 6 to 11 cycles, was carried out with a sample-barcoded 5' primer and a J-beta primer mix. Each cDNA molecule was tagged by a template-switch adaptor with 12 random nucleotides. TCRdb re-called the 5' RACE reads through MiXCR, storing one row per CDR3 protein. The table includes 850,000 to 1,100,000 distinct CDR3 sequences, 30% to 40% detected once. The CDR3 has 14 amino acids. The trim removed 7 bases at V and 4 bases at J, leaving 8 bases unmatched. Germline V gene data show CDR1 as MNHNS and CDR2 as SASEGT. The receptor was isolated from a young man in good health. The sequencing input was blood. V is TRBV6-1 and J is TRBJ2-3; 7 bases align to TRBD2. The CDR3 nucleotides are TGTGCCAGCACCCTACCCGGGAGGCCAGATACGCAGTATTTT. Protein: CASTLPGRPDTQYF.